This TCR beta chain was sequenced in a study of blood T cell repertoires in COVID-19 (dated by TCRdb to 2018 to 2021). Study-wide context: Collaborator samples came from the United States, Italy and Spain and covered acute and convalescent phases of COVID-19. The material from the prospective study consisted of cDNA or gDNA derived from T cells, B-cell-depleted T cells, or PBMCs. Deeply sampled blood TCRbeta repertoires from subjects exposed to, actively infected with, or recovered from COVID-19 were included in the dataset. The repertoires were made available in a free public database intended to serve as a resource for research on the immune response to SARS-CoV-2. The samples were drawn from two sources: the first 160 participants of the ongoing ImmuneRACE study, and 1,000 to 1,500 subjects contributed by 6 global collaborators. Sample metadata almost always included a de-identified subject ID, COVID-19 status, age in years and sex. Where available, HLA class I and class II types were taken from metadata supplied by the sample provider and were not determined by assay-based typing.

Deletion took 3 bases off V and 1 base off J, with a span of 13 bases between the germline ends. The CDR3 runs 15 residues from the cysteine to the phenylalanine. Only the CDR3 DNA is retained, 45 bases long and in frame from the first base. From the germline V gene, CDR1 is MDHEN and CDR2 is SYDVKM. The immunoSEQ Assay, a bias-controlled multiplex PCR, was used to amplify TCRbeta CDR3 regions from genomic DNA. The study's own analysis went as follows. The number of nucleated cells in each sample was estimated by amplification of reference gene primers within the assay. Sequence reads were collapsed and filtered to measure the absolute abundance of every unique TCRbeta CDR3 rearrangement. For each sample, productive Simpson clonality was calculated as the square root of Simpson's diversity index across productive rearrangements. Not all clones reach the TCRdb copy of this immuneACCESS table, which keeps in-frame sequences only. Checked studies attribute under half of the gap to unresolved V genes and leave the rest unexplained. The V and J calls and clone size were taken over from that table, and D and trimming were inferred from the DNA. The sample table contains roughly 330,000 clones; only one count was recorded for more than 70% of them. Of the sample, 1.5% to 2% falls within the top ten clones.

Summary of the overall study and its limitations: The amount of clinical and demographic metadata varied by source and participant and was provided uncurated.

Whole blood was collected in K2EDTA tubes by collaborating institutions according to the institutions' own protocols. For TCRbeta analysis, collaborators shipped samples as frozen whole blood, isolated PBMCs, or DNA extracted from either of those sample types. About this clone itself: Its antigen is not yet known. Within one base of it there is no much larger clone, and no base qualities were kept.

The V and J genes are TRBV28 and TRBJ2-7; the D gene is perhaps TRBD1, on 6 matching bases. The clonotype originates from a woman aged 50 to 65 with acute or convalescent COVID-19. The sequencing input was peripheral blood. The CDR3 loop reads CASSFVGALSYEQYF. The bases are TGTGCCAGCAGTTTTGTGGGGGCTCTATCCTACGAGCAGTACTTC.